This passage covers 25 T cell receptor beta chains from one sample sequenced in a study of CD8 T cells in ankylosing spondylitis. The study, taken as a whole, reports: Among TCR beta sequences, a motif of several highly homologous variants appeared characteristic of ankylosing spondylitis blood.

TCRdb used MiXCR to reprocess the 5' RACE reads, holding one entry per CDR3 protein. The sample records over 700,000 distinct CDR3 sequences, around 20% being singletons. Antigens of these TCRs are unknown. Sequencing used blood, either unsorted or a sorted T cell fraction (not recorded which). The receptors here all came from a male donor with ankylosing spondylitis.

The CDR3 region has the DNA TGTGCCAGCAGCCAAGAAAGAGGGGGCCGTGAAAAACTGTTTTTT. As protein: CASSQERGGREKLFF. The rearrangement joins TRBV4-2 to TRBJ1-4; 7 bases align to TRBD1. The J segment lost 7 bases and the V segment lost 0 bases, leaving 5 bases of the junction unmatched. Germline V gene data show CDR1 as LGHNA and CDR2 as YNFKEQ. The CDR3 contains 15 residues.

There are many counts of this clonotype. The chain combines TRBV3-1 with TRBJ2-5; 11 bases agree with TRBD2. Germline trimming cut 4 bases from V and 2 bases from J; bases unmatched to any gene: 6. CDR1 and CDR2 (germline): LGHDT, YNNKEL (reference sequence). CDR3 length: 16 residues. In DNA form, the CDR3 reads TGTGCCAGCAGCCTCCGACTAGCGGGAAGTCAAGAGACCCAGTACTTC. Translated: CASSLRLAGSQETQYF.

This clonotype was counted only a few times. V and J are TRBV7-3 and TRBJ1-1, with unresolved D. Trimming left V 5 bases short and J 2 bases short, with 9 bases between. The CDR3 has 13 residues. CDR1 SGHTA and CDR2 FQGTGA come from the germline V gene. The CDR3 region is CASSNYFNTEAFF. DNA of the CDR3: TGTGCCAGCAGCAACTATTTCAACACTGAAGCTTTCTTT. The variable domain in full, completed from reference TRBV7-3 and TRBJ1-1, reads GAGVSQTPSNKVTEKGKYVELRCDPISGHTALYWYRQSLGQGPEFLIYFQGTGAADDSGLPNDRFFAVRPEGSVSTLKIQRTERGDSAVYLCASSNYFNTEAFFGQGTRLTVV.

In its sample, this clonotype was seen a few times. The J gene is TRBJ2-7, the V gene TRBV12-3 or TRBV12-4, with 10 bases fitting TRBD1. The J segment lost 0 bases and the V segment lost 3 bases, leaving 5 bases of the junction unmatched. The CDR3 is 16 amino acids. The CDR3 protein is CASSLGTGVSSYEQYF. The CDR3 DNA sequence: TGTGCCAGCAGTTTGGGGACAGGGGTGAGCTCCTACGAGCAGTACTTC.

This chain uses TRBV7-8 with TRBJ1-1; perhaps TRBD1 as D (5 bases). This CDR3 is built from 15 residues. Trimming removed 6 bases from V and 1 base from J, with 15 bases in between. Germline-derived CDR1 and CDR2 are SGHVS and FQNEAQ. Written as DNA, the CDR3 is TGTGCCAGCAGGGGGCCCGGGACGGGGAACACTGAAGCTTTCTTT. It yields the protein CASRGPGTGNTEAFF.

The chain combines TRBV7-9 with TRBJ1-4, with 7 bases fitting TRBD1. The CDR3 extends over 16 amino acids. The J segment lost 7 bases and the V segment lost 2 bases, leaving 10 bases of the junction unmatched. Germline V gene lookup returns CDR1 SEHNR and CDR2 FQNEAQ (reference sequence). CDR3 loop: CASSLYVAGGSEKLFF. The CDR3 coding sequence is TGTGCCAGCAGCTTATACGTGGCAGGGGGAAGTGAAAAACTGTTTTTT.

The rearrangement uses TRBV28 and TRBJ1-5, with D uncertain. Trimming removed 2 bases from V and 0 bases from J, with 5 bases in between. Germline CDR1 MDHEN, CDR2 SYDVKM. The CDR3 is made up of 14 amino acids. CDR3 in DNA: TGTGCCAGCAGTTTAGACTTTAGCAATCAGCCCCAGCATTTT. Its translation is CASSLDFSNQPQHF.

Only a few counts were recorded for this clonotype. The chain joins TRBV5-1 to TRBJ2-1, with TRBD2 as a possible D gene (6 bases). With 4 bases removed from V and 0 bases from J, the gap between germline ends came to 17 bases. CDR3 length equals 17 residues. Germline V CDR1 and CDR2: SGHRS, YFSETQ. CDR3 nucleotides: TGCGCCAGCAGCATACGTAGCGGACCCAACTCCTACAATGAGCAGTTCTTC. Its translation is CASSIRSGPNSYNEQFF.

In regard to this clonotype: One end of the junction is discordant with germline, which a read error may explain. This rearrangement joins TRBV5-1 to TRBJ2-6; tentatively, D is TRBD1 or TRBD2 (5 bases each). CDR3 length equals 16 residues. Germline CDR1 is SGHRS and CDR2 is YFSETQ. This CDR3 reads CARSLGDVSGANVLTF. Here the CDR3 DNA reads TGCGCCAGAAGCTTGGGGGACGTCTCTGGGGCCAACGTCCTGACTTTC.

V usage is TRBV5-6 and J usage is TRBJ2-7; TRBD1 matches at 8 bases. The CDR3 sequence is 15 residues long. V shed 2 bases and J 3 bases; nucleotides not matched to a gene: 7. Germline loops: CDR1 SGHDT, CDR2 YYEEEE. CDR3 bases: TGTGCCAGCAGCTTTGGACAGGGAGGACACTACGAGCAGTACTTC. Protein sequence: CASSFGQGGHYEQYF.

The genes are TRBV30 and TRBJ2-7; D gene uncertain. The CDR3 totals 12 residues. Per the germline V gene, CDR1 is GTSNPN and CDR2 is SVGIG (reference sequence). V was shortened by 3 bases and J by 3 bases, with 9 bases between the two germline ends. DNA of the CDR3: TGTGCCTGGAGCCCGGACGGCTACGAGCAGTACTTC. This gives the protein CAWSPDGYEQYF.

The genes are TRBV29-1 and TRBJ2-2, with 9 bases aligning to TRBD1. V trimming: 4 bases; J trimming: 5 bases; junction bases outside the gene matches: 5. The CDR3 has 14 amino acids. Per the germline V gene, CDR1 is SQVTM and CDR2 is ANQGSEA. The CDR3 coding sequence is TGCAGCGTTGCCCCCGGGACAGGGACCGGGGAGCTGTTTTTT. This encodes CSVAPGTGTGELFF.

This clonotype was counted only a few times. V and J are TRBV27 and TRBJ2-7, with TRBD1 as a possible D gene (6 bases). With 6 bases removed from V and 3 bases from J, the gap between germline ends came to 18 bases. The CDR3 extends over 15 amino acids. Germline V gene sequence: CDR1 MNHEY, CDR2 SMNVEV (reference sequence). The CDR3 nucleotides read TGTGCCAGCAGGACCGACAGGCTTGTTGGCTACGAGCAGTACTTC. Amino acids: CASRTDRLVGYEQYF.

The CDR3 region has the DNA TGTGCCAGCAGCTTAGCGTTAGGGACAGGACGTTACAATGAGCAGTTCTTC. Amino acid sequence: CASSLALGTGRYNEQFF. The chain couples TRBV7-6 to TRBJ2-1; 8 bases align to TRBD1. CDR3 length equals 17 residues. The V and J ends lost 0 bases and 4 bases, in that order; junction bases with no gene match: 8. The germline CDR1 and CDR2 sequences are SGHVS and FNYEAQ.

This clonotype has just one count. The chain couples TRBV20-1 to TRBJ2-1, with 7 positions matching TRBD1. Trimming at V came to 4 bases and at J to 0 bases, leaving 12 bases not matched to a gene. The CDR3 spans 17 residues. CDR1 and CDR2 (germline): DFQATT, SNEGSKA (reference sequence). This CDR3 is CSAKKTGMSSSYNEQFF. CDR3 nucleotide sequence: TGCAGTGCTAAAAAGACAGGGATGAGTAGCTCCTACAATGAGCAGTTCTTC.

The chain recombines TRBV4-3 with TRBJ1-1; 9 bases agree with TRBD1. The CDR3 has 18 amino acids. The J segment lost 11 bases and the V segment lost 0 bases, leaving 19 bases of the junction unmatched. Germline CDR1 and CDR2: LGHNA and YSLEER. The CDR3 here is CASSQDLATGGIELRAFF. The CDR3 coding sequence is TGCGCCAGCAGCCAAGACTTAGCGACAGGGGGTATTGAGTTGCGGGCTTTCTTT.

This clonotype turned up a few times. V usage is TRBV13 and J usage is TRBJ2-2; tentatively, D is TRBD1 (6 bases). This CDR3 comprises 16 residues. Trimming took 1 base from V and 6 from J, leaving 15 bases between them. Looked up from germline, CDR1 is PRHDT and CDR2 is FYEKMQ (reference sequence). The CDR3 bases are TGTGCCAGCAGCTTAGCCCAGGGGATGGAGGCCGGGGAGCTGTTTTTT. Protein product: CASSLAQGMEAGELFF.

The chain has TRBV27 and TRBJ1-6; 7 bases are shared with TRBD1. The CDR3 loop spans 14 amino acids. The J segment lost 7 bases and the V segment lost 6 bases, leaving 6 bases of the junction unmatched. The germline CDR1 and CDR2 sequences are MNHEY and SMNVEV (reference sequence). The CDR3 bases are TGTGCCAGCAGGACGGGACAGCTAAATTCACCCCTCCACTTT. Translation: CASRTGQLNSPLHF.

This clonotype was picked up a small number of times. This chain uses TRBV20-1 with TRBJ2-7; 7 bases line up with TRBD2. After removal of 1 base from V and 3 bases from J, the junction contained 15 bases not matched to a gene. The length of the CDR3 is 17 residues. From germline, CDR1 is DFQATT and CDR2 SNEGSKA (reference sequence). The CDR3 reads CSARVITSDLSFYEQYF. DNA of the CDR3: TGCAGTGCTAGAGTCATAACTAGCGATCTATCTTTCTACGAGCAGTACTTC.

This clonotype was detected only a few times. The rearrangement joins TRBV15 to TRBJ2-1, with a possible D match to TRBD2 (5 bases). The CDR3 is made up of 12 amino acids. Germline assignment: CDR1 LNHNV and CDR2 YYDKDF (reference sequence). The ends were cut back, 5 bases at V and 7 bases at J, with 9 bases in the middle. Here the CDR3 reads CATSWTWNEQFF. CDR3 DNA: TGTGCCACCAGCTGGACTTGGAATGAGCAGTTCTTC. Filled out from reference TRBV15 and TRBJ2-1, the complete variable domain reads DAMVIQNPRYQVTQFGKPVTLSCSQTLNHNVMYWYQQKSSQAPKLLFHYYDKDFNNEADTPDNFQSRRPNTSFCFLDIRSPGLGDTAMYLCATSWTWNEQFFGPGTRLTVL.

The V gene is TRBV10-3, the J gene TRBJ1-1, with unresolved D. Germline V lookup: CDR1 ENHRY, CDR2 SYGVKD. V lost 11 bases and J lost 1, with 14 bases in between. The CDR3 length is 13 residues. The CDR3 DNA follows: TGTGCCTCCGCGGGAGTACCGAACACTGAAGCTTTCTTT. It encodes CASAGVPNTEAFF.

This clonotype was seen a handful of times. The chain uses TRBV4-1 and TRBJ1-5; the match to TRBD1 covers 8 bases. The CDR3 runs to 14 residues. Germline CDR1 and CDR2: MGHRA and YSYEKL. V was pared by 4 bases and J by 5 bases, with 4 bases of the junction left unmatched. The chain's CDR3 is CASSPETGDQPQHF. For the CDR3, the DNA is TGCGCCAGCAGCCCAGAGACAGGGGATCAGCCCCAGCATTTT.

The chain joins TRBV4-1 to TRBJ1-2; no clear D. V was cut by 0 bases and J by 5 bases, with 19 bases left in between. CDR1 is MGHRA, CDR2 YSYEKL, per germline. This CDR3 contains 17 residues. CDR3: CASSQDHFGVSGYGYTF. The CDR3, as DNA: TGCGCCAGCAGCCAAGATCATTTCGGGGTCTCGGGGTATGGCTACACCTTC.

This clonotype was seen only a few times. The genes are TRBV7-9 and TRBJ2-5, with D perhaps TRBD1 (6 bases). This CDR3 spans 13 amino acids. Trimming left V 7 bases short and J 3 bases short, with 12 bases between. CDR1 SEHNR and CDR2 FQNEAQ come from the germline V gene (reference sequence). The CDR3 bases are TGTGCCAGCATGGGGGCAGCGAAAGAGACCCAGTACTTC. Residues: CASMGAAKETQYF.

The chain joins TRBV12-3 or TRBV12-4 to TRBJ2-3; D gene uncertain. Trimming took off 5 bases at V and 3 bases at J, with 12 bases between the two ends. This CDR3 region has 14 residues. The CDR3 reads CASSPPARTDTQYF. For the CDR3, the DNA is TGTGCCAGCAGTCCGCCAGCGAGGACAGATACGCAGTATTTT.